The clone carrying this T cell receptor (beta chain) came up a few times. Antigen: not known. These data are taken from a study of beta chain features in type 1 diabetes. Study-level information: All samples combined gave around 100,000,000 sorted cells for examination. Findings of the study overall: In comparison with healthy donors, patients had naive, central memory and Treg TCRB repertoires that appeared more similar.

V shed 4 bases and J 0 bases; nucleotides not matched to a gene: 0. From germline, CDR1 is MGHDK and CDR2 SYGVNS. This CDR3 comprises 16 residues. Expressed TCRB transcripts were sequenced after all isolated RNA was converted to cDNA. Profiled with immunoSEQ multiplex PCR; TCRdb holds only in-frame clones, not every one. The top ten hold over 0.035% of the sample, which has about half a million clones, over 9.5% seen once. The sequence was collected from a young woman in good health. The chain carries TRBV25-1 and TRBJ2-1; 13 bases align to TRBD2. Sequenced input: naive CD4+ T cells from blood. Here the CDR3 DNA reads TGTGCCAGCAGTGGGACTAGCGGGAGCTCCTACAATGAGCAGTTCTTC. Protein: CASSGTSGSSYNEQFF.